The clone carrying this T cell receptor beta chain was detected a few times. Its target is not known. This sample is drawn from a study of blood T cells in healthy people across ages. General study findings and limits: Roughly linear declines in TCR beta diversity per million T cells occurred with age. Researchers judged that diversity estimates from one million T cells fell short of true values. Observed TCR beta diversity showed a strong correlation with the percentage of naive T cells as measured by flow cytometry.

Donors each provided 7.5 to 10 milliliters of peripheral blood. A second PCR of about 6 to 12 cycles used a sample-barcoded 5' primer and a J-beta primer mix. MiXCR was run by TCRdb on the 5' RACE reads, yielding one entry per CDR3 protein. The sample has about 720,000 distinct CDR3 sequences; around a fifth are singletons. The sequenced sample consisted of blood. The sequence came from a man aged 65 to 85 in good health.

The CDR3 reads CASSFSWGTEAFF. In nucleotides, the CDR3 is TGTGCCAGCAGTTTTTCGTGGGGCACTGAAGCTTTCTTT. This chain joins TRBV6-2 or TRBV6-3 and TRBJ1-1; D gene uncertain. The CDR3 consists of 13 residues. Trimming took 4 bases from V and 4 from J, leaving 10 bases between them. Germline V lookup: CDR1 MNHEY, CDR2 SVGEGT.